Following are 21 T cell receptor beta chains from one sample sequenced in a study of response to subunit inactivated influenza vaccine. TCRdb analysed the RT-PCR reads with MiXCR anew, one entry per CDR3 protein. The sample carries roughly 620,000 distinct CDR3 sequences, about 10% recorded once. The same data also contributed to another study, on T cells expressing NK-cell markers. That paper adds: UMIs were included in TCR beta cDNA generated by 5'RACE template switching.

The source was PBMCs from blood, collected on the day of vaccination. The receptor set was obtained from a man aged 50 to 60 who received an inactivated influenza vaccine.

In its sample, this clonotype was seen many times. The genes are TRBV13 and TRBJ2-3; the match to TRBD2 covers 7 bases. Germline V gene data show CDR1 as PRHDT and CDR2 as FYEKMQ (reference sequence). CDR3 length: 13 amino acids. The ends lost 7 bases at V and 2 bases at J; junction bases unmatched: 3. CDR3 DNA sequence: TGTGCCAGCACGAGCGGGACCACAGATACGCAGTATTTT. This translates into CASTSGTTDTQYF.

The CDR3 reads CASSHTGARVNTGELFF. The CDR3 DNA reads as TGTGCCAGCAGCCATACCGGGGCGAGGGTCAACACCGGGGAGCTGTTTTTT. This chain uses TRBV3-1 with TRBJ2-2; D tentatively fits TRBD1 or TRBD2 (5 bases each). The V gene's germline CDR1 is LGHDT and CDR2 YNNKEL (reference sequence). The V gene lost 3 bases and the J gene lost 2 bases, with 16 bases spanning the gap. The CDR3 runs 17 residues.

In this sample, this clonotype turned up a few times. The J gene is TRBJ2-2, the V gene TRBV9; D remains ambiguous. Germline V gene data show CDR1 as SGDLS and CDR2 as YYNGEE. V lost 4 bases and J lost 1, with 11 bases in between. CDR3 length equals 15 residues. The CDR3 sequence: CASSSRPLNTGELFF. In DNA, the CDR3 is TGTGCCAGCAGCTCCCGACCCCTGAACACCGGGGAGCTGTTTTTT.

This clonotype was seen many times. The V gene is TRBV20-1, the J gene TRBJ2-7; the match to TRBD1 covers 12 bases. CDR1 is DFQATT, CDR2 SNEGSKA, per germline (reference sequence). CDR3 length: 14 amino acids. V lost 5 bases, J lost 5 bases, and 7 bases stayed unmatched. Here the CDR3 reads CSAFPGQGAHEQYF. CDR3 nucleotide sequence: TGCAGTGCTTTTCCGGGACAGGGGGCCCACGAGCAGTACTTC.

The genes are TRBV20-1 and TRBJ2-3; D perhaps matches TRBD1 (7 bases). Trimming pared 4 bases from V and 0 bases from J, leaving 14 bases between. This CDR3 region has 15 residues. CDR1 is DFQATT, CDR2 SNEGSKA, per germline (reference sequence). In DNA, the CDR3 is TGCAGTGCTACCAGGGGGGCCTCTAGCACAGATACGCAGTATTTT. Its translation is CSATRGASSTDTQYF.

The chain is built from TRBV11-1 and TRBJ1-2; 8 nucleotides line up with TRBD1. Losses at the gene ends were 4 bases for V and 8 bases for J; bases not matched to a gene: 21. The length of the CDR3 is 18 residues. CDR1 is SGHAT, CDR2 FQDESV, per germline (reference sequence). CDR3 nucleotide sequence: TGTGCCAGCAGCTCCTCCGGACAGGGCCCTTCCGTCCCGGGAGGCTACACCTTC. The encoded protein is CASSSSGQGPSVPGGYTF.

The chain has TRBV5-6 and TRBJ2-5; 7 bases line up with TRBD2. Germline trimming cut 2 bases from V and 5 bases from J; bases unmatched to any gene: 15. The germline gives CDR1 SGHDT, CDR2 YYEEEE. The CDR3 extends over 17 amino acids. CDR3 region: CASSLFQRGLAMETQYF. CDR3 in DNA: TGTGCCAGCAGCTTATTTCAGCGGGGTCTCGCAATGGAGACCCAGTACTTC.

CDR3 residues: CASHRRRAGNTGELFF. In DNA form, the CDR3 reads TGTGCCAGCCACAGGAGGAGGGCTGGGAACACCGGGGAGCTGTTTTTT. V is TRBV7-2 and J is TRBJ2-2, with D possibly matching TRBD2 (6 bases). Germline V gives CDR1 SGHTA, CDR2 FQGNSA. The length of the CDR3 is 16 residues. The V end was cut by 8 bases, the J end by 1 base, with 17 bases between.

This clonotype was counted between two and nine times. CDR3: CASSLPTRGPSVAYEQYF. CDR3 DNA: TGTGCCAGCAGCTTACCTACACGGGGGCCTAGCGTTGCCTACGAGCAGTACTTC. The V and J genes are TRBV28 and TRBJ2-7; D is possibly TRBD1 or TRBD2 (6 bases each). V lost 6 bases, J lost 2 bases, and 26 bases lay in between. Germline CDR1 is MDHEN and CDR2 is SYDVKM. The CDR3 totals 18 residues.

The table lists this clonotype with many counts. The rearrangement uses TRBV5-6 and TRBJ2-5, with D perhaps TRBD2 (5 bases). Germline CDR1 is SGHDT and CDR2 is YYEEEE. This CDR3 has 13 amino acids. V gave up 1 base and J gave up 2 bases, with 6 bases separating them. CDR3 in amino acids: CASSLPGQETQYF. CDR3 DNA sequence: TGTGCCAGCAGCTTGCCGGGGCAAGAGACCCAGTACTTC.

The V call is TRBV25-1, the J call TRBJ2-7; TRBD1 is a possible D gene (5 bases). The CDR3 has 15 residues. V dropped 2 bases and J dropped 0 bases, with 11 bases sitting between them. Looked up from germline, CDR1 is MGHDK and CDR2 is SYGVNS. The CDR3 region has the DNA TGTGCCAGCAGTGAACATAGGGGATTCTCCTACGAGCAGTACTTC. Amino acid sequence: CASSEHRGFSYEQYF.

This clonotype was recorded a few times. The gene calls are TRBV20-1 and TRBJ2-5, with TRBD1 matching over 7 bases. Trimming cost V 3 bases and J 2 bases; bases outside gene matches: 6. CDR3 size: 14 residues. From germline, CDR1 is DFQATT and CDR2 SNEGSKA (reference sequence). The CDR3: CSASSAGGQETQYF. DNA for the CDR3: TGCAGTGCTAGTTCGGCAGGGGGTCAAGAGACCCAGTACTTC.

Only a few counts were recorded for this clonotype. The rearrangement links TRBV24-1 to TRBJ2-1; 8 bases are shared with TRBD2. The germline V gene has CDR1 KGHDR and CDR2 SFDVKD. CDR3 length equals 12 residues. V dropped 12 bases and J dropped 7; count of bases not matched to a gene: 7. CDR3 DNA: TGTGCCGCCGGGACTAGTTGGAATGAGCAGTTCTTC. Translated: CAAGTSWNEQFF.

This clonotype was recorded many times. V gene TRBV6-4 combines with J gene TRBJ2-1; maybe TRBD1 (7 bases). Per germline, CDR1 MRHNA and CDR2 SNTAGT. Trimming pared 3 bases from V and 5 bases from J, leaving 14 bases between. The CDR3 totals 15 residues. The CDR3 DNA reads as TGTGCCAGCAGTGATAAGGAGGGGGCCCACAATGAGCAGTTCTTC. It translates to CASSDKEGAHNEQFF.

The chain joins TRBV5-5 to TRBJ1-6; D perhaps matches TRBD1 (6 bases). V was clipped by 2 bases and J by 7 bases, with 13 bases between them. Per the germline V gene, CDR1 is SGHKS and CDR2 is YYEKEE (reference sequence). The CDR3 has 15 residues. CDR3 sequence reads: CASSFRGAENSPLHF. The CDR3, as DNA: TGTGCCAGCAGCTTTCGGGGGGCTGAGAATTCACCCCTCCACTTT.

The sample holds a few counts of this clonotype. The genes are TRBV18 and TRBJ2-5, with D maybe TRBD2 (6 bases). Germline CDR1 reads KGHSH; CDR2 reads LQKENI. The ends were cut back, 2 bases at V and 5 bases at J, with 9 bases in the middle. This CDR3 region has 13 residues. The CDR3 loop reads CASSPDLAETQYF. The CDR3, as DNA: TGTGCCAGCTCACCAGATCTAGCGGAGACCCAGTACTTC. The complete variable domain, with remaining parts taken from reference TRBV18 and TRBJ2-5, reads NAGVMQNPRHLVRRRGQEARLRCSPMKGHSHVYWYRQLPEEGLKFMVYLQKENIIDESGMPKERFSAEFPKEGPSILRIQQVVRGDSAAYFCASSPDLAETQYFGPGTRLLVL.

The table lists this clonotype with a few counts. The chain links TRBV9 to TRBJ2-7; 9 bases are a match to TRBD2. The CDR3 is made up of 15 amino acids. The junction had 5 bases not matched to a gene; V was cut back by 3 bases and J by 1 base. Germline V gives CDR1 SGDLS, CDR2 YYNGEE. CDR3 sequence (DNA): TGTGCCAGCAGCGCCGGACTAGCGCAATCCTACGAGCAGTACTTC. Protein product: CASSAGLAQSYEQYF.

The sample holds a few counts of this clonotype. The genes are TRBV4-1 and TRBJ2-7; D might be TRBD1 (5 bases). Trimming left V 1 base short and J 6 bases short, with 13 bases between. The CDR3 sequence is 14 residues long. Per germline, CDR1 MGHRA and CDR2 YSYEKL. The CDR3 spells CASSQVVRDPEQYF. In DNA, the CDR3 is TGCGCCAGCAGCCAAGTCGTCAGGGATCCCGAGCAGTACTTC.

This chain links TRBV5-1 with TRBJ2-6; D not resolved. V was trimmed by 0 bases and J by 4 bases, leaving 8 bases between them. The germline V gene encodes CDR1 SGHRS and CDR2 YFSETQ. This CDR3 is built from 15 residues. CDR3 amino acids: CASSLGQPGANVLTF. The CDR3 DNA follows: TGCGCCAGCAGCTTGGGGCAACCCGGGGCCAACGTCCTGACTTTC. The full variable domain, with the rest looked up from reference TRBV5-1 and TRBJ2-6, is KAGVTQTPRYLIKTRGQQVTLSCSPISGHRSVSWYQQTPGQGLQFLFEYFSETQRNKGNFPGRFSGRQFSNSRSEMNVSTLELGDSALYLCASSLGQPGANVLTFGAGSRLTVL.

The sample holds many counts of this clonotype. The chain links TRBV4-1 to TRBJ1-2; no definite D call. V was shortened by 5 bases and J by 0 bases, with 7 bases between the two germline ends. The CDR3 is 13 amino acids. Looked up from germline, CDR1 is MGHRA and CDR2 is YSYEKL. The CDR3 sequence is CASSDEANYGYTF. CDR3 sequence (DNA): TGCGCCAGCAGCGATGAGGCTAACTATGGCTACACCTTC.

CDR3 sequence: CASSLGLATSNEQFF. The CDR3 bases are TGTGCCAGCAGCCTGGGACTAGCGACTTCGAATGAGCAGTTCTTC. J is TRBJ2-1 and V is TRBV7-2; 10 bases align to TRBD2. V lost 5 bases, J lost 7 bases, and 8 bases stayed unmatched. This CDR3 region has 15 residues. The germline V gene encodes CDR1 SGHTA and CDR2 FQGNSA. The whole variable domain, filled in from reference TRBV7-2 and TRBJ2-1, reads GAGVSQSPSNKVTEKGKDVELRCDPISGHTALYWYRQSLGQGLEFLIYFQGNSAPDKSGLPSDRFSAERTGGSVSTLTIQRTQQEDSAVYLCASSLGLATSNEQFFGPGTRLTVL.